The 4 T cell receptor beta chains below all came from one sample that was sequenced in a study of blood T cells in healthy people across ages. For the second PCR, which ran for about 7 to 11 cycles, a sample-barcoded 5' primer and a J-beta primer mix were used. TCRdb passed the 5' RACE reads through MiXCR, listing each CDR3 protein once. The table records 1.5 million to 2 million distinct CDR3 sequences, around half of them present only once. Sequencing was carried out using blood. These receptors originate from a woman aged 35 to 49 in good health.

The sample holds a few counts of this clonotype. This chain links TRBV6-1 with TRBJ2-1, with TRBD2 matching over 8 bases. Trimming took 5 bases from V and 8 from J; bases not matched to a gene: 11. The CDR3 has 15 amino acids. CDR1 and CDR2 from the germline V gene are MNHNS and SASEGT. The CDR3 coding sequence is TGTGCCAGCAGTCCCCTCCGGGGGGGTCTCGATGAGCAGTTCTTC. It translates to CASSPLRGGLDEQFF.

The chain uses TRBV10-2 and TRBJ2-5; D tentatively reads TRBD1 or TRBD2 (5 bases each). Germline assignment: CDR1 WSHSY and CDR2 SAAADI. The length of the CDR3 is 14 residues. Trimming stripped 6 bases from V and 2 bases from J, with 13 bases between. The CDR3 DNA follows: TGCGCCAGCAGCGAGGGGTGGCCGCAAGAGACCCAGTACTTC. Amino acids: CASSEGWPQETQYF.

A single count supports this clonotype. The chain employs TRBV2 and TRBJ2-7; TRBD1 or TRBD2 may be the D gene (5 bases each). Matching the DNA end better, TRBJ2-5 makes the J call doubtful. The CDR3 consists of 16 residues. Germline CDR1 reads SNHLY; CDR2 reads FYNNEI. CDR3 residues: CASRVIPGPTGKTQYF. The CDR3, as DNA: TGTGCCAGCAGGGTAATTCCGGGGCCAACCGGGAAGACCCAGTACTTC.

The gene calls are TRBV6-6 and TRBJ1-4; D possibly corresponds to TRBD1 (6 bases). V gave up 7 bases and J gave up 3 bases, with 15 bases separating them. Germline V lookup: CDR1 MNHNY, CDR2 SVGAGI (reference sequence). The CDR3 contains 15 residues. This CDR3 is CASTPYRVANEKLFF. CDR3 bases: TGTGCCAGCACCCCCTACAGGGTAGCTAATGAAAAACTGTTTTTT.